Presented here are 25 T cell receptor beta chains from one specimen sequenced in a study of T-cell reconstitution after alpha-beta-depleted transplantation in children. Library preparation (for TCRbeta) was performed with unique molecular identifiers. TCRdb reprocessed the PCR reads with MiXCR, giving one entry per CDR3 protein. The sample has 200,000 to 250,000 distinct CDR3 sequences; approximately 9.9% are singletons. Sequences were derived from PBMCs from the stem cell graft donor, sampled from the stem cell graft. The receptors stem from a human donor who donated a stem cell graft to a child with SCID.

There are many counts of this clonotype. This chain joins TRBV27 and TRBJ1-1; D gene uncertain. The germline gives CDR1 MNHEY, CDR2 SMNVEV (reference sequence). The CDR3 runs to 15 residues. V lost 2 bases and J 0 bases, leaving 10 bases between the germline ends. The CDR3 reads CASSLKGLMNTEAFF. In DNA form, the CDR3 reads TGTGCCAGCAGTTTAAAGGGTCTCATGAACACTGAAGCTTTCTTT.

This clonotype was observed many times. The CDR3 nucleotides are TGTGCCAGTAGTATTGGGGGCGCCGGATACTATGGCTACACCTTC. Protein product: CASSIGGAGYYGYTF. The chain links TRBV19 to TRBJ1-2; weak D call: TRBD1 (6 bases). Germline assignment: CDR1 LNHDA and CDR2 SQIVND (reference sequence). Trimming removed 3 bases at V and 3 bases at J, with 14 bases between. The CDR3 totals 15 residues.

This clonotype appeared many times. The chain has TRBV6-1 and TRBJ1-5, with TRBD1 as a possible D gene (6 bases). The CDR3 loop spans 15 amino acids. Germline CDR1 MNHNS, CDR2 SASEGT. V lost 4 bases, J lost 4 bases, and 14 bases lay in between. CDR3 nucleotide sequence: TGTGCCAGCAGTGTCACGGACAGTCGGAATCAGCCCCAGCATTTT. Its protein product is CASSVTDSRNQPQHF.

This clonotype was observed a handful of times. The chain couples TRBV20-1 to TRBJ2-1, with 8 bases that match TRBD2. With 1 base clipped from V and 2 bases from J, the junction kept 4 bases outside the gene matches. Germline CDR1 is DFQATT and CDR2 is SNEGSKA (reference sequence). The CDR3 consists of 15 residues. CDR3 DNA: TGCAGTGCTAGAGGGCGGGGGGACCCCTACAATGAGCAGTTCTTC. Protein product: CSARGRGDPYNEQFF.

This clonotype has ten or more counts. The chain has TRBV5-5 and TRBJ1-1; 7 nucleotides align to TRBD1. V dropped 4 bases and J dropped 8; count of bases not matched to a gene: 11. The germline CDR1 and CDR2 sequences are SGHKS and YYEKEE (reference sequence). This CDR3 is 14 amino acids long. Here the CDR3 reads CASSHWTGIKEAFF. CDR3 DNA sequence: TGTGCCAGCAGCCATTGGACAGGAATCAAGGAAGCTTTCTTT.

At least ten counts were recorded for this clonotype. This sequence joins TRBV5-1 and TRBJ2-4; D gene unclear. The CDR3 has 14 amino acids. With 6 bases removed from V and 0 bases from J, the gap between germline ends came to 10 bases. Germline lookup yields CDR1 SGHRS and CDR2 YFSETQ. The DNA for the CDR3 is TGCGCCAGCAACAGTGGGGAAGCCAAAAACATTCAGTACTTC. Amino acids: CASNSGEAKNIQYF.

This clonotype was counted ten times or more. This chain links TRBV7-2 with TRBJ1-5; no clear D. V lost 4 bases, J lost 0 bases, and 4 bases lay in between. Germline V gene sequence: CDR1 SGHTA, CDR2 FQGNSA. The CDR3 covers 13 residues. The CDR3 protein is CASSSYSNQPQHF. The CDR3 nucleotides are TGTGCCAGCAGCTCCTATAGCAATCAGCCCCAGCATTTT.

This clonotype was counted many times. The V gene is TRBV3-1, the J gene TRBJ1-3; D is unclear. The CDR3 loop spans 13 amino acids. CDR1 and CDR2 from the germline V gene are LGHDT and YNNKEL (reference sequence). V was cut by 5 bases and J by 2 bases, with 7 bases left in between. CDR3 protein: CASSALAGNTIYF. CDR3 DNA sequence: TGTGCCAGCAGCGCGCTGGCTGGAAACACCATATATTTT.

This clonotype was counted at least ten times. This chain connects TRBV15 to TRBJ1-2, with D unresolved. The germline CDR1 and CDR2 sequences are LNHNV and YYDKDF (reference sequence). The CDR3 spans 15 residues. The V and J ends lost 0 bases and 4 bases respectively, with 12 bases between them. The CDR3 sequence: CATSRELVDFYGYTF. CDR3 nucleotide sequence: TGTGCCACCAGCAGAGAGTTGGTCGACTTCTATGGCTACACCTTC.

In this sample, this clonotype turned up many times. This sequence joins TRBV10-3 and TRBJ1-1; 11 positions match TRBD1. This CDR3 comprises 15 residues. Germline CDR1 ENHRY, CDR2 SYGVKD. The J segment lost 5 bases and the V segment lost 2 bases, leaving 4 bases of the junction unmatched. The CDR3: CAISEPDRGPTEAFF. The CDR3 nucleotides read TGTGCCATCAGTGAGCCGGACAGGGGGCCGACTGAAGCTTTCTTT.

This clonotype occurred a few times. The CDR3 coding sequence is TGTGCCAGCTCACCGGTGTCGGGGCAATGGTCTGGAAACACCATATATTTT. Encoded protein: CASSPVSGQWSGNTIYF. The chain uses TRBV18 and TRBJ1-3, with TRBD1 as a possible D gene (5 bases). Germline V CDR1 and CDR2: KGHSH, LQKENI. V lost 3 bases to trimming and J lost 1 base, with 16 bases between them. This CDR3 spans 17 amino acids.

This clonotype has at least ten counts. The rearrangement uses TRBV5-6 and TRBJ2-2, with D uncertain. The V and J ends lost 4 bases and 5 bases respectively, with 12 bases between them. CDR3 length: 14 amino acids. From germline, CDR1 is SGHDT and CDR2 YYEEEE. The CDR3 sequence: CASSRGVFTGELFF. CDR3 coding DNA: TGTGCCAGCAGCAGAGGCGTTTTTACCGGGGAGCTGTTTTTT.

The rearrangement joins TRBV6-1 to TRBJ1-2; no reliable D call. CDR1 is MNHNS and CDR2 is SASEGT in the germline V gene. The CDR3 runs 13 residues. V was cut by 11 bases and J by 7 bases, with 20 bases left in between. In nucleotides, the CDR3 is TGTGCCGTCGGCGAGATACCCAAGAGTGGCTACACCTTC. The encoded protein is CAVGEIPKSGYTF.

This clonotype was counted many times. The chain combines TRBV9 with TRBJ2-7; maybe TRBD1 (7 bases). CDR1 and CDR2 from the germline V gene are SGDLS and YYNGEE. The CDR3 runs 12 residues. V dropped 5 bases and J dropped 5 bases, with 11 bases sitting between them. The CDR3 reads CASSAGGNEQYF. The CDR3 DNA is TGTGCCAGCAGTGCAGGGGGGAACGAGCAGTACTTC.

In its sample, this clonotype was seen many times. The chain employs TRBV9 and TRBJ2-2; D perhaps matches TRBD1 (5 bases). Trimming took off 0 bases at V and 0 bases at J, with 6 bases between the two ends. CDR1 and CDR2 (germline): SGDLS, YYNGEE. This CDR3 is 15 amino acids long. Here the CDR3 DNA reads TGTGCCAGCAGCGTAGTAGGGGCGAACACCGGGGAGCTGTTTTTT. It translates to CASSVVGANTGELFF.

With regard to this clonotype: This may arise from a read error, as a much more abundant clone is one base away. The CDR3 sequence: CSAKSGGAQYF. CDR3 nucleotide sequence: TGCAGTGCTAAATCGGGTGGGGCCCAGTACTTC. This chain connects TRBV20-1 to TRBJ2-5, with D hard to call. Germline lookup yields CDR1 DFQATT and CDR2 SNEGSKA (reference sequence). The CDR3 consists of 11 residues. V was clipped by 4 bases and J by 9 bases, with 12 bases between them.

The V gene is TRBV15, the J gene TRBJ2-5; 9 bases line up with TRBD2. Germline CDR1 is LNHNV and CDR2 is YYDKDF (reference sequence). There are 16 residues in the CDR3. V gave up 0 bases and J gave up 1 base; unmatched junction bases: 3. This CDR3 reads CATSRDLAGPQETQYF. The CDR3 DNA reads TGTGCCACCAGCAGAGATCTAGCGGGGCCCCAAGAGACCCAGTACTTC.

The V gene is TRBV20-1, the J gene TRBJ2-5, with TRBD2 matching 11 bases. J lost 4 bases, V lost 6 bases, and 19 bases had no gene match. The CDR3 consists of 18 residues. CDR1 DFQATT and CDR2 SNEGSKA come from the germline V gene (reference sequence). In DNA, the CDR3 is TGCAGTGCCTGGAGCGGGACTAGCGGATCCCCGAGGGGAGAGACCCAGTACTTC. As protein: CSAWSGTSGSPRGETQYF.

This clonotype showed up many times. The CDR3 DNA is TGCAGTGCTAGAGATGGCGGGGAACAAGAGACCCAGTACTTC. Translating it yields CSARDGGEQETQYF. The V call is TRBV20-1, the J call TRBJ2-5, with D perhaps matching TRBD2 (6 bases). The CDR3 is 14 amino acids. Germline CDR1 and CDR2: DFQATT and SNEGSKA (reference sequence). Trimming left V 0 bases short and J 2 bases short, with 10 bases between.

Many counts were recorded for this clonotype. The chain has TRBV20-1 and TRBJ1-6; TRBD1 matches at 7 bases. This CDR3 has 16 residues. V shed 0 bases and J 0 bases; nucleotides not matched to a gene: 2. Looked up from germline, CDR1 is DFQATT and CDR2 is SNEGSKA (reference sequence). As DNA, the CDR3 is TGCAGTGCTAGAGATCCAGGGGGCTCCTATAATTCACCCCTCCACTTT. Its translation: CSARDPGGSYNSPLHF.

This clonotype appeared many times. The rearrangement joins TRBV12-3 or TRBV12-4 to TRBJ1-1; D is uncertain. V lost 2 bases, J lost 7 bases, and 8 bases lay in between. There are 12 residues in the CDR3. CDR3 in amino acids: CASSLSLVEAFF. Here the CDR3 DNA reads TGTGCCAGCAGTTTATCCCTGGTTGAAGCTTTCTTT.

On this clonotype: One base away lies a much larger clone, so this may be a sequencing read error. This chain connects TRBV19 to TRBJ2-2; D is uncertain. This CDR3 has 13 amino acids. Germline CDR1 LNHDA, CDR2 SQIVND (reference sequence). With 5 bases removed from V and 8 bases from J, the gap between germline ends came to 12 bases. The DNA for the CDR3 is TGTGCCAGTAGTTTGAGTTTCGTTGGGGAGCTGTTTTTT. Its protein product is CASSLSFVGELFF.

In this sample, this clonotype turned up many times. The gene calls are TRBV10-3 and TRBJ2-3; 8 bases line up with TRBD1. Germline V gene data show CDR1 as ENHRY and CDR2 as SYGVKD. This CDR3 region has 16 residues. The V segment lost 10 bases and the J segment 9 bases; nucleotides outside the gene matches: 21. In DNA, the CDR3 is TGTGCCAGCCTAACCGGGACAGGTTTTTCCACAGGCACGCAGTATTTT. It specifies CASLTGTGFSTGTQYF.

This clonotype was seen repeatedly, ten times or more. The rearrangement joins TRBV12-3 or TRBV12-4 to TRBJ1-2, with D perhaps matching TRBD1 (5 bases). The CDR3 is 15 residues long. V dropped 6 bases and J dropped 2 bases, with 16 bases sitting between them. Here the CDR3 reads CASSLAGVWNYGYTF. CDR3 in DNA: TGTGCCAGCAGCCTAGCGGGGGTTTGGAACTATGGCTACACCTTC.

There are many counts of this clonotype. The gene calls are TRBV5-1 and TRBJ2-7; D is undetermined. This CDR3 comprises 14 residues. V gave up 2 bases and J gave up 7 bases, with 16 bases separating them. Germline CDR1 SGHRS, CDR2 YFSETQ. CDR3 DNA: TGCGCCAGCAGCTTCCTAGTCTCTTCCGGGGAGCAGTACTTC. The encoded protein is CASSFLVSSGEQYF.